This TCR beta chain appears in the sequencing data of a study of response to subunit inactivated influenza vaccine. Study results and caveats: Each seasonal flu vaccination may recruit only limited new T cells, authors suggested.

Germline V lookup: CDR1 SNHLY, CDR2 FYNNEI. The ends lost 5 bases at V and 3 bases at J; junction bases unmatched: 9. The CDR3 extends over 17 amino acids. TCRdb used MiXCR to reprocess the RT-PCR reads, holding one entry per CDR3 protein. The sample comprises roughly 150,000 distinct CDR3 sequences, around 9.9% of which are singletons, and roughly an eighth rests with the top ten. This clonotype was seen more than once but under ten times. Antigen: not known. This clonotype originated in a man aged 45 to 65 who received an inactivated influenza vaccine. The sample in question was non-naive T cells sorted from PBMCs, obtained about 40 days after vaccination. This sequence joins TRBV2 and TRBJ2-5; 13 bases match TRBD2. The CDR3 region has the DNA TGTGCCAGCAGTAACCTACCCGGGACTAGCGGGAAAGAGACCCAGTACTTC. Encoded protein: CASSNLPGTSGKETQYF.